Each of the 11 T cell receptor beta chains below was sequenced from the same sample in a study of lymphopenia after photon versus proton radiotherapy. TCRdb's copy holds only in-frame clones and misses some; the assay was immunoSEQ multiplex PCR. The sample lists some 4,800 clones; around 90% were seen once. The material sequenced was peripheral blood, taken from a patient treated with photon-based radiotherapy. Receptors originate from a man aged 25-45 years with gastric cancer.

The rearrangement joins TRBV9 to TRBJ1-1; the match to TRBD1 covers 7 bases. The CDR3 has 16 amino acids. Germline V gene lookup returns CDR1 SGDLS and CDR2 YYNGEE. V lost 3 bases to trimming and J lost 3 bases; unmatched junction nucleotides: 11. This CDR3 reads CASSALTTGIYTEAFF. As DNA, the CDR3 is TGTGCCAGCAGCGCCCTAACGACAGGGATTTACACTGAAGCTTTCTTT.

This chain uses TRBV4-1 with TRBJ2-6; D ambiguous. Germline assignment: CDR1 MGHRA and CDR2 YSYEKL. The V end was cut by 1 base, the J end by 0 bases, with 10 bases between. The CDR3 covers 17 residues. The DNA of the CDR3 is TGCGCCAGCAGCCAAGCAAGTGGTAGCTCTGGGGCCAACGTCCTGACTTTC. Translation: CASSQASGSSGANVLTF.

The rearrangement uses TRBV7-9 and TRBJ2-7; D is ambiguous. The CDR3 is made up of 14 amino acids. The ends were cut back, 5 bases at V and 5 bases at J, with 16 bases in the middle. The germline V gene has CDR1 SEHNR and CDR2 FQNEAQ (reference sequence). The CDR3 loop is CASSRGPPLDEQYF. The CDR3 DNA is TGTGCCAGCAGCCGTGGACCCCCCTTGGACGAGCAGTACTTC.

The rearrangement uses TRBV5-4 and TRBJ2-1; D is perhaps TRBD2 (6 bases). This CDR3 contains 15 residues. Trimming stripped 3 bases from V and 9 bases from J, with 19 bases between. The germline V gene encodes CDR1 SGHNT and CDR2 YYREEE (reference sequence). For the CDR3, the DNA is TGTGCCAGCAGCTCCTTTGACCGACCCGGGGGTGAGCAGTTCTTC. Translation gives CASSSFDRPGGEQFF.

The chain links TRBV5-1 to TRBJ1-4; a weak D match, TRBD1 (5 bases). The CDR3 loop spans 16 amino acids. Germline CDR1 and CDR2: SGHRS and YFSETQ. Trimming removed 4 bases at V and 6 bases at J, with 19 bases between. As DNA, the CDR3 is TGCGCCAGCAGCCCCGGTCCAGGGATAGAGGATGAAAAACTGTTTTTT. Its translation: CASSPGPGIEDEKLFF.

The V call is TRBV2, the J call TRBJ2-3; 7 nucleotides line up with TRBD2. V shed 7 bases, J shed 2 bases, and the junction held 9 bases outside the gene matches. CDR3 size: 15 residues. Germline lookup yields CDR1 SNHLY and CDR2 FYNNEI. Here the CDR3 reads CASTPLSGATDTQYF. DNA of the CDR3: TGTGCCAGCACCCCACTAAGCGGGGCCACAGATACGCAGTATTTT.

This clone occurred once. This chain uses TRBV15 with TRBJ2-5; D not resolved. Germline V gene sequence: CDR1 LNHNV, CDR2 YYDKDF (reference sequence). This CDR3 is 14 amino acids long. V shed 0 bases and J shed 4 bases, with 9 bases lying between them. CDR3 sequence reads: CATSRERASETQYF. CDR3 bases: TGTGCCACCAGCAGAGAACGAGCATCAGAGACCCAGTACTTC.

The rearrangement uses TRBV5-4 and TRBJ1-1, with D unresolved. The CDR3 contains 13 residues. V gave up 5 bases and J gave up 1 base, with 9 bases separating them. Germline values: CDR1 SGHNT, CDR2 YYREEE (reference sequence). The CDR3 region has the DNA TGTGCCAGCAGGGCCGACGGGAACACTGAAGCTTTCTTT. It codes for CASRADGNTEAFF.

This clone was counted only a few times. Distinct nucleotide sequences in the sample also encode this CDR3. The DNA for the CDR3 is TGTGCCAGTAGTATAGGGGGCAGGAGCAATCAGCCCCAGCATTTT. Its translation is CASSIGGRSNQPQHF. The chain has TRBV19 and TRBJ1-5, with D maybe TRBD1 (5 bases). The germline CDR1 and CDR2 sequences are LNHDA and SQIVND (reference sequence). The CDR3 runs to 15 residues. Trimming pared 1 base from V and 1 base from J, leaving 8 bases between.

The chain has TRBV12-5 and TRBJ2-1; 7 bases line up with TRBD2. The germline gives CDR1 LGHNT, CDR2 FRNRAP. V shed 0 bases, J shed 5 bases, and the junction held 22 bases outside the gene matches. The CDR3 contains 21 residues. The CDR3 loop is CASGLVTFSSQSGGLNNEQFF. As DNA, the CDR3 is TGTGCTAGTGGTTTGGTAACTTTTTCGAGCCAATCGGGAGGACTTAACAATGAGCAGTTCTTC.

The J gene is TRBJ1-2, the V gene TRBV5-3, with 7 bases matching TRBD1. TRBV5-3 is recorded as an ORF, its role being uncertain. This CDR3 contains 13 residues. Trimming took 2 bases from V and 3 from J; bases not matched to a gene: 1. The CDR3 sequence is CARSFGTDYGYTF. The CDR3 nucleotides read TGTGCCAGAAGCTTCGGGACAGACTATGGCTACACCTTC.